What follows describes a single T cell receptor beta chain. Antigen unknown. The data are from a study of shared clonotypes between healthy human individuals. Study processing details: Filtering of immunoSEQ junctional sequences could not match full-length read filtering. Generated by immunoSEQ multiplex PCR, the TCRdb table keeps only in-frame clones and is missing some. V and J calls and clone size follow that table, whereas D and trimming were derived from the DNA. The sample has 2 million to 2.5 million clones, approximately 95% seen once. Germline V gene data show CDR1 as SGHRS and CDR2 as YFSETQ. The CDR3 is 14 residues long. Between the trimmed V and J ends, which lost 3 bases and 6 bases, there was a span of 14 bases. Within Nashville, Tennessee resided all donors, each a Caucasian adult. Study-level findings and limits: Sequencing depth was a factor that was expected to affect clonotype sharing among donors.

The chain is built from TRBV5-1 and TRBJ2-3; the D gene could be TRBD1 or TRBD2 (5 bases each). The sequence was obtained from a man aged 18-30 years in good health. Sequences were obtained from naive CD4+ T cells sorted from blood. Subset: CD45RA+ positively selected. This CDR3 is CASSYGGESDTQYF. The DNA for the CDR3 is TGCGCCAGCAGCTATGGGGGTGAGTCCGATACGCAGTATTTT.